This T cell receptor beta chain was observed in a study of spatial heterogeneity in lung cancer. Study background: Consistent detection of more beta-chain than alpha-chain sequences was observed.

The V and J ends lost 7 bases and 3 bases respectively, with 19 bases between them. This CDR3 is built from 15 residues. Germline CDR1 is MDHEN and CDR2 is SYDVKM. Documented time point: sample taken at primary tumor resection. The sequenced material consisted of unsorted whole RNA from tumor, nontumor lung or frozen PBMC. TCR cDNA molecules each carried a unique molecular identifier. TCRdb itself ran the 5' RACE reads through MiXCR, one entry per CDR3 protein. The profile shows roughly 100,000 distinct CDR3 sequences, over 8.5% of them singletons. This chain uses TRBV28 with TRBJ2-7; D possibly matches TRBD1 or TRBD2 (5 bases each). The source material was PBMCs, sampled at surgery. The TCR comes from a male donor with early-stage non-small cell lung cancer. The CDR3 DNA reads TGTGCCAGCATGGGACGGGTACCGAGAGGCTACGAGCAGTACTTC. Its protein is CASMGRVPRGYEQYF.